This TCR beta chain was obtained from a study of blood T cell repertoires in COVID-19 (dated by TCRdb to the early 2020s). Context from the whole study: Samples from collaborators originated in the United States, Italy and Spain and spanned both the acute and convalescent phases of COVID-19. The prospective study material was composed of cDNA or gDNA derived from T cells, B-cell-depleted T cells, or PBMCs. The dataset comprised deeply sampled blood TCRbeta repertoires from subjects exposed to, actively infected with, or recovered from COVID-19. A freely available public database, intended as a resource for researchers studying the immune response to SARS-CoV-2, is where the repertoires were released. The samples were drawn from the first 160 participants of the ongoing ImmuneRACE study and from over a thousand subjects provided by 6 global collaborators. Sample metadata almost always included a de-identified subject ID, COVID-19 status, age in years and sex. Where HLA class I and class II types were available, the types were taken from metadata supplied by the sample provider, not from assay-based typing.

TCRbeta CDR3 regions were amplified from genomic DNA by means of the immunoSEQ Assay, a bias-controlled multiplex PCR. The original methods were these. Nucleated cell counts per sample were estimated from amplification of reference gene primers within the assay. Sequence reads were collapsed and filtered to measure the absolute abundance of every unique TCRbeta CDR3 rearrangement. For each sample, productive Simpson clonality was calculated as the square root of Simpson's diversity index over productive rearrangements. TCRdb retrieved this table from immuneACCESS and kept in-frame rearrangements only. Not all clones are present; in checked studies, unresolved V genes account for under half, and no reason is known for the remainder. From that table come the V and J calls and clone size; the DNA was used to work out D and trimming. The table for this sample lists some 460,000 clones; roughly 90% of them were counted only once. The ten largest clones capture approximately 4.5% of the sample.

Each collaborating institution followed its own protocols to collect whole blood in K2EDTA tubes. Collaborator samples were shipped for TCRbeta analysis as frozen whole blood, isolated PBMCs, or DNA extracted from either sample type. As for this clone: Which antigen it targets is not known. The input lacks base qualities; no much larger clone sits a single base away. This specimen includes other DNA sequences encoding the same CDR3.

The paper's findings and limits, for the study overall: The amount of clinical and demographic metadata varied by source and participant and was provided uncurated.

Sequencing input: peripheral blood. The TCR was taken from a woman in her twenties or thirties with acute or convalescent COVID-19.

The DNA reads as follows: TGTGCCAGCAGTTACTCCCCGGGGGATACGCAGTATTTT. Its amino acids are CASSYSPGDTQYF. The rearrangement combines TRBV6-5 with TRBJ2-3; matching of 5 bases hints at TRBD2 as the D gene. A distance of 7 bases separates the germline ends of V and J, which lose 0 bases and 6 bases respectively. Including cysteine and phenylalanine, the CDR3 has 13 amino acids. Of all the DNA, just the CDR3 is kept, 39 bases in frame from base 1. Via the germline V gene, CDR1 is MNHEY and CDR2 SVGAGI.